The 21 T cell receptor beta chains given below trace back to one sample, sequenced in a study of T cell repertoires in cytomegalovirus infection. The antigens these receptors bind are not known. MiXCR, run by TCRdb on the reads, gives a single entry per CDR3 protein. The table includes 340,000 or so distinct CDR3 sequences, 25% detected once. The sequencing here drew on cultured PBMCs, taken from culture after CMV antigen stimulation. Receptors were obtained from a human donor in good health (CMV status not recorded). Some clones in this sample may be carry-over from other donors' samples.

The chain is built from TRBV27 and TRBJ1-2, with a tentative D call TRBD1 (6 bases). Germline CDR1 and CDR2: MNHEY and SMNVEV (reference sequence). Trimming cost V 5 bases and J 5 bases, with 18 bases left between them. This CDR3 contains 15 residues. CDR3 loop: CASSSPLQGIYGYTF. The CDR3 DNA sequence: TGTGCCAGCAGTAGCCCCCTCCAGGGGATTTATGGCTACACCTTC.

The table lists this clonotype with a count of one. J is TRBJ2-1 and V is TRBV6-2 or TRBV6-3; 13 nucleotides line up with TRBD2. The length of the CDR3 is 17 residues. Trimming at V came to 3 bases and at J to 10 bases, leaving 12 bases not matched to a gene. CDR1 is MNHEY and CDR2 is SVGEGT in the germline V gene. The CDR3 loop reads CASSYTRTSGRRDEQFF. The CDR3 DNA sequence: TGTGCCAGCAGTTATACCCGGACTAGCGGGAGAAGGGACGAGCAGTTCTTC.

The V gene is TRBV28, the J gene TRBJ2-1; no reliable D call. CDR1 is MDHEN and CDR2 is SYDVKM in the germline V gene. This CDR3 is 14 amino acids long. The V end lost 5 bases, the J end lost 4 bases, and 12 bases lay between the germline ends. CDR3 in amino acids: CASSRGSRYNEQFF. CDR3 nucleotide sequence: TGTGCCAGCAGTAGAGGTTCTCGTTACAATGAGCAGTTCTTC.

This clonotype was seen once. This chain joins TRBV5-6 and TRBJ2-1; the D is unclear. The V gene lost 1 base and the J gene lost 8 bases, with 10 bases spanning the gap. This CDR3 is 13 amino acids long. CDR1 SGHDT and CDR2 YYEEEE come from the germline V gene. In DNA form, the CDR3 reads TGTGCCAGCAGCTTGAAACTGTTCGATGAGCAGTTCTTC. Encoded protein: CASSLKLFDEQFF.

V and J are TRBV4-3 and TRBJ2-3, with TRBD2 identical over 9 bases. Unmatched junction bases numbered 9, after V lost 1 base and J lost 1 base. The CDR3 length is 18 residues. Germline V lookup: CDR1 LGHNA, CDR2 YSLEER. The CDR3 bases are TGCGCCAGCAGCCAAGTACTGGCGGGAGGGGCTCGCACAGATACGCAGTATTTT. Translation: CASSQVLAGGARTDTQYF.

The sample holds a few counts of this clonotype. The V and J genes are TRBV10-3 and TRBJ2-3; no reliable D call. The germline V and J ends were trimmed by 3 bases and 0 bases, with 19 bases remaining between them. This CDR3 spans 18 amino acids. The germline gives CDR1 ENHRY, CDR2 SYGVKD. The chain's CDR3 is CAISDTLILGPSTDTQYF. DNA of the CDR3: TGTGCCATCAGTGACACATTGATACTCGGCCCTAGCACAGATACGCAGTATTTT.

The CDR3 loop is CASSQGLATFGGELFF. CDR3 coding DNA: TGTGCCAGCAGCCAAGGGTTGGCTACCTTTGGCGGGGAGCTGTTTTTT. The V and J genes are TRBV3-1 and TRBJ2-2; no firm D call. This CDR3 region has 16 residues. Per the germline V gene, CDR1 is LGHDT and CDR2 is YNNKEL (reference sequence). Trimming left V 1 base short and J 7 bases short, with 16 bases between.

This chain links TRBV6-6 with TRBJ1-5; D ambiguous. This CDR3 is 15 amino acids long. Germline V gene lookup returns CDR1 MNHNY and CDR2 SVGAGI (reference sequence). Trimming pared 0 bases from V and 4 bases from J, leaving 10 bases between. The CDR3 DNA reads as TGTGCCAGCAGTTACTCCGCAGGAACGAATCAGCCCCAGCATTTT. Encoded protein: CASSYSAGTNQPQHF.

The chain joins TRBV25-1 to TRBJ1-1; D remains unclear. There are 12 residues in the CDR3. Trimming shortened V by 4 bases and J by 7 bases, and 10 bases separated the two germline ends. Germline CDR1 is MGHDK and CDR2 is SYGVNS. CDR3 DNA: TGTGCCAGCAGTGTGGAACGAGGTGAAGCTTTCTTT. This encodes CASSVERGEAFF.

A few counts support this clonotype. This sequence joins TRBV4-3 and TRBJ2-2; a possible D gene is TRBD2 (6 bases). Trimming removed 1 base at V and 5 bases at J, with 8 bases between. The CDR3 is 14 residues long. Per germline, CDR1 LGHNA and CDR2 YSLEER. The CDR3 DNA is TGCGCCAGCAGCCAAGTGGGGGGAACCGGGGAGCTGTTTTTT. Protein sequence: CASSQVGGTGELFF.

This clonotype was seen just once. This chain links TRBV6-4 with TRBJ1-5, with D uncertain. Germline CDR1 reads MRHNA; CDR2 reads SNTAGT. The CDR3 is 13 residues long. V lost 3 bases and J 4 bases, leaving 7 bases between the germline ends. The CDR3 coding sequence is TGTGCCAGCAGTGAGGAAGAGAATCAGCCCCAGCATTTT. It yields the protein CASSEEENQPQHF.

In the case of this clonotype: Given a much more abundant clone one base away, this may be a read error. This chain links TRBV6-6 with TRBJ1-1; tentative D call: TRBD1 (5 bases). The CDR3 runs to 14 residues. The V end lost 8 bases, the J end lost 1 base, and 14 bases lay between the germline ends. Per germline, CDR1 MNHNY and CDR2 SVGAGI (reference sequence). The CDR3 DNA reads as TGTGCCAGCGGGGGTATGGAGGGGAACACTGAAGCTTTCTTT. Encoded protein: CASGGMEGNTEAFF.

This chain links TRBV9 with TRBJ1-1; no clear D gene. The CDR3 is made up of 13 amino acids. Germline V lookup: CDR1 SGDLS, CDR2 YYNGEE. V was cut by 0 bases and J by 5 bases, with 8 bases left in between. The CDR3 loop is CASSVVQSTEAFF. CDR3 DNA sequence: TGTGCCAGCAGCGTAGTACAGAGTACTGAAGCTTTCTTT.

This rearrangement joins TRBV12-3 or TRBV12-4 to TRBJ2-2, with 7 bases fitting TRBD1. J was trimmed by 4 bases and V by 3 bases; bases with no gene match: 8. The CDR3 runs to 16 residues. CDR3 nucleotide sequence: TGTGCCAGCAGTTTTTGGCAGGGGGAAGGCACCGGGGAGCTGTTTTTT. It translates to CASSFWQGEGTGELFF.

This clonotype turned up a few times. CDR3 protein: CASSAPAGGLQYF. CDR3 bases: TGTGCCAGCAGTGCCCCAGCGGGGGGGCTTCAGTACTTC. The chain carries TRBV28 and TRBJ2-4; 10 bases line up with TRBD2. V lost 5 bases to trimming and J lost 11 bases; unmatched junction nucleotides: 6. Per the germline V gene, CDR1 is MDHEN and CDR2 is SYDVKM. The CDR3 length is 13 residues.

This clonotype has ten or more counts. The CDR3 DNA follows: TGTGCCAGCAGCCGGCGGGGCGGATCTAGCTATGGCTACACCTTC. As protein: CASSRRGGSSYGYTF. The V call is TRBV28, the J call TRBJ1-2; perhaps TRBD1 as D (5 bases). CDR3 length: 15 residues. The ends were cut back, 6 bases at V and 4 bases at J, with 18 bases in the middle. Germline V gives CDR1 MDHEN, CDR2 SYDVKM.

This clonotype was seen only a few times. This sequence joins TRBV7-9 and TRBJ1-1, with no clear D. Germline-derived CDR1 and CDR2 are SEHNR and FQNEAQ (reference sequence). The CDR3 is 13 amino acids. V lost 5 bases and J 1 base, leaving 8 bases between the germline ends. CDR3 DNA sequence: TGTGCCAGCAGCCCTTATGGGAACACTGAAGCTTTCTTT. Translation gives CASSPYGNTEAFF.

This clonotype occurred many times. The chain joins TRBV6-5 to TRBJ1-4; unclear D gene. The CDR3 is 14 residues long. V lost 2 bases, J lost 8 bases, and 12 bases lay in between. Germline CDR1 MNHEY, CDR2 SVGAGI. The CDR3 reads CASSYRGPPEKLFF. In nucleotides, the CDR3 is TGTGCCAGCAGTTACCGTGGACCGCCAGAAAAACTGTTTTTT.

Ten or more counts support this clonotype. The chain is built from TRBV7-2 and TRBJ1-1; D is unresolved. Germline loops: CDR1 SGHTA, CDR2 FQGNSA. This CDR3 has 13 amino acids. Trimming removed 5 bases from V and 2 bases from J, with 9 bases in between. The DNA of the CDR3 is TGTGCCAGCAGCGTCAACATAAACACTGAAGCTTTCTTT. Translated: CASSVNINTEAFF. The full variable domain, its missing parts supplied by reference TRBV7-2 and TRBJ1-1, is GAGVSQSPSNKVTEKGKDVELRCDPISGHTALYWYRQSLGQGLEFLIYFQGNSAPDKSGLPSDRFSAERTGGSVSTLTIQRTQQEDSAVYLCASSVNINTEAFFGQGTRLTVV.

In its sample, this clonotype was seen once. This rearrangement joins TRBV7-4 to TRBJ1-4, with TRBD1 matching 8 bases. Per germline, CDR1 SGHVT and CDR2 SQSDAQ. The CDR3 has 15 residues. Losses at the gene ends were 5 bases for V and 6 bases for J; bases not matched to a gene: 8. This chain's CDR3 is CASSKPTGVDEKLFF. The CDR3 DNA reads TGTGCCAGCAGCAAACCGACAGGGGTTGATGAAAAACTGTTTTTT.

This clonotype appeared once. This CDR3 is CSAPGEGTEAFF. CDR3 nucleotide sequence: TGCAGTGCCCCAGGGGAAGGCACTGAAGCTTTCTTT. The rearrangement links TRBV20-1 to TRBJ1-1; D possibly corresponds to TRBD1 (6 bases). CDR1 and CDR2 from the germline V gene are DFQATT and SNEGSKA (reference sequence). This CDR3 is 12 amino acids long. Trimming pared 6 bases from V and 4 bases from J, leaving 12 bases between.